This entry lists 6 T cell receptor beta chains sequenced from one sample in a study of PD-L1 blockade in urothelial cancer. Time point denoted: pretreatment peripheral blood. Using immunoSEQ multiplex PCR, the repertoire was profiled, and TCRdb retains in-frame clones only, with some absent. The repertoire holds 70,000 to 100,000 clones, about four fifths seen once, with approximately 2.1% in the top ten. The sequenced sample was PBMCs, obtained around atezolizumab (anti-PD-L1) treatment. The origin of the receptors is a man between 60 and 75 years old with urothelial cancer.

This chain links TRBV30 with TRBJ2-3; 13 bases line up with TRBD2. Trimming at V came to 5 bases and at J to 3 bases, leaving 5 bases not matched to a gene. The CDR3 covers 15 residues. The germline gives CDR1 GTSNPN, CDR2 SVGIG (reference sequence). The CDR3 region is CAWVLAGGRTDTQYF. The DNA of the CDR3 is TGTGCCTGGGTACTAGCGGGGGGGCGTACAGATACGCAGTATTTT.

This chain's CDR3 is CASSFSGSSYEQYF. The DNA of the CDR3 is TGTGCCAGCAGCTTCAGCGGGAGTTCCTACGAGCAGTACTTC. The chain links TRBV5-4 to TRBJ2-7, with 8 bases fitting TRBD2. V shed 2 bases and J 1 base; nucleotides not matched to a gene: 2. The CDR3 extends over 14 amino acids. The germline CDR1 and CDR2 sequences are SGHNT and YYREEE (reference sequence).

This chain uses TRBV28 with TRBJ2-7, with D maybe TRBD1 (6 bases). Trimming took off 8 bases at V and 1 base at J, with 9 bases between the two ends. Germline CDR1 is MDHEN and CDR2 is SYDVKM. The CDR3 is 12 residues long. CDR3 nucleotide sequence: TGTGCCAGCGATGGACAGTCCTACGAGCAGTACTTC. The encoded protein is CASDGQSYEQYF.

The chain joins TRBV25-1 to TRBJ2-7; the match to TRBD2 covers 8 bases. J gave up 1 base and V 3 bases, and 2 bases lay outside the gene matches. The CDR3 loop spans 14 amino acids. Germline CDR1 and CDR2: MGHDK and SYGVNS. The CDR3: CASSEGGRSYEQYF. The DNA for the CDR3 is TGTGCCAGCAGTGAGGGCGGGAGGTCCTACGAGCAGTACTTC.

This chain connects TRBV18 to TRBJ1-4, with D maybe TRBD1 (6 bases). There are 16 residues in the CDR3. The V and J ends lost 4 bases and 3 bases respectively, with 15 bases between them. CDR1 is KGHSH, CDR2 LQKENI, per germline. CDR3 DNA sequence: TGTGCCAGCTCACTTTCACAGACAGGTGCTAATGAAAAACTGTTTTTT. This codes for CASSLSQTGANEKLFF. The full variable domain, rest sourced from reference TRBV18 and TRBJ1-4, is NAGVMQNPRHLVRRRGQEARLRCSPMKGHSHVYWYRQLPEEGLKFMVYLQKENIIDESGMPKERFSAEFPKEGPSILRIQQVVRGDSAAYFCASSLSQTGANEKLFFGSGTQLSVL.

The chain uses TRBV2 and TRBJ1-3, with D hard to call. Germline V gives CDR1 SNHLY, CDR2 FYNNEI. V was trimmed by 3 bases and J by 7 bases, leaving 10 bases between them. The CDR3 runs to 13 residues. CDR3 sequence (DNA): TGTGCCAGCAGTGAGGCCGGGTTTAACACCATATATTTT. It yields the protein CASSEAGFNTIYF.